This TCR beta chain derives from a study of T cell responses to AZD1222 COVID-19 vaccine (dated by TCRdb to the early 2020s). As for the study more broadly: A total of 233 trial participants underwent TCR sequencing, of whom some 210 received two doses of AZD1222 and approximately 25 received two doses of the MenACWY control vaccine. Trial participants were enrolled by age into subgroups of 18-55, 56-69 and 70-plus years, and about 150, 27 and 61 TCR-sequenced participants, respectively, were included in these subgroups. The paper as a whole reports these results and caveats: Conclusions about previously exposed vaccinees are limited, since just a handful of AZD1222 recipients were seropositive for SARS-CoV-2 at baseline. Because no samples from the day 14 peak response were available, repertoires could be characterized only after the peak T cell response. In the small 56-69-year group, the increase in depth fell short of significance, most likely because of low power. Participants were mostly white British and included more females than males, and it was suggested by the authors that clonal diversity may have been underestimated. Reportedly, almost half of the unique spike-specific TCRs recognized epitopes lying outside the regions that are mutated in the B.1.351 and B.1.1.7 variants. Vaccine-associated CD4 TCRs spanned the whole spike protein, with dominant responses in regions 160-218 and 743-854. A significant rise in spike-specific TCR breadth and depth was observed after two AZD1222 doses relative to day 0 and relative to MenACWY recipients.

The CDR3 regions of human TCRbeta chains were analyzed by immunosequencing. The paper's processing steps were these. TCRs in the repertoires were matched against a reference library of SARS-CoV-2-specific TCRs that had been generated with the MIRA antigen-specificity platform. Breadth was defined as the fraction of unique TCRs that were SARS-CoV-2-associated, and depth was defined as the fraction of total T cells that were SARS-CoV-2-associated. Using the MIRA data, each spike-specific TCR was mapped to the spike region that the TCR reacts to and placed in a CD4 or CD8 class. Log10-transformed breadth and depth values were compared by one-way ANOVA with Sidak's multiple comparisons tests. TCRdb stores this immuneACCESS table with in-frame sequences only. Part of the clones is absent; in the studies checked, under half of the shortfall reflects unresolved V genes, and no reason is known for the rest. V and J calls and clone size are those listed in that table; D and trimming were worked out from the DNA. The sample table holds around 150,000 clones, of which around 93% were seen once. The ten largest clones add up to approximately 6.9% of the sample.

The V end loses 4 bases and the J end loses 5 bases, and a stretch of 14 bases separates them. CDR1 and CDR2 (SNHLY, FYNNEI) derive from the germline V gene. From cysteine to phenylalanine, the CDR3 is 14 amino acids long. Only the CDR3 DNA is retained, 42 bases long and in frame from the first base. On this clone itself: The target of this receptor is not known. No qualities accompany the bases; no much larger clone lies one base away.

The time point label, read with the paper, signifies: about 28 days (+/-7) after the second vaccine dose. Because spike-specific TCR depth and breadth did not differ between the two schedules, AZD1222 recipients who got a second dose at roughly 4 weeks were pooled with those who got a second dose at roughly 12 weeks. Vaccinee samples were obtained from the UK trials COV001 and COV002, which included a single-blind randomized controlled phase 2/3 trial of AZD1222 (ChAdOx1 nCoV-19) in healthy adults. For TCRbeta chain sequencing, PBMC samples were collected from trial participants at day 0 and at day 28 after the second dose.

This sequence originates from an adult who received the AZD1222 COVID-19 vaccine. Sequenced here: peripheral blood, sampled 28 days after the second AZD1222 dose. The chain is assembled from TRBV2 and TRBJ1-1; the D segment could be TRBD1, given 6 matching bases. The DNA sequence reads TGTGCCAGCAGTGCTGTGGGGGCCAGGACTGAAGCTTTCTTT. Translation gives CASSAVGARTEAFF. Full variable domain (CDR3 extended with the reference TRBV2 and TRBJ1-1 proteins): EPEVTQTPSHQVTQMGQEVILRCVPISNHLYFYWYRQILGQKVEFLVSFYNNEISEKSEIFDDQFSVERPDGSNFTLKIRSTKLEDSAMYFCASSAVGARTEAFFGQGTRLTVV.